A single T cell receptor beta chain is shown here with its context. Antigen unknown. There are 16 residues in the CDR3. The V gene's germline CDR1 is SGHDT and CDR2 YYEEEE. V was shortened by 0 bases and J by 0 bases, with 9 bases between the two germline ends. TCRB transcripts that were expressed got sequenced, as all of the isolated RNA had been reverse transcribed. The protocol was immunoSEQ multiplex PCR, while the TCRdb copy is restricted to in-frame clones and leaves out a portion. The table has tens of thousands of clones, roughly 56% seen once; the top ten hold 0.35% to 0.45%. The data originate from a study of beta chain features in type 1 diabetes. The study's findings and limits: Shortening that was moderate but significant affected the TCRB CDR3s of Type 1 diabetes patients in all four CD4+ subsets. High TCR expression in some cells could lead to their over-representation in cDNA sequencing.

Source material: stem cell memory CD4+ T cells from blood. The sequence was obtained from a man aged 18 to 30 with type 1 diabetes. V gene TRBV5-6 combines with J gene TRBJ1-4; D gene unclear. As DNA, the CDR3 is TGTGCCAGCAGCTTGGGACATCTCACAACTAATGAAAAACTGTTTTTT. Amino acids: CASSLGHLTTNEKLFF.